Following are 22 T cell receptor beta chains from one sample sequenced in a study of OX40 agonist ivuxolimab in advanced cancers. Repertoires were generated with immunoSEQ multiplex PCR, while TCRdb's copy carries only in-frame clones and drops some. The sample holds some 50,000 clones, just over 85% seen once. Sequences were derived from CD4+ or CD8+ T cells sorted from blood, sampled in a trial of the OX40 agonist ivuxolimab. These receptors all stem from an adult with an advanced solid tumor such as melanoma, head and neck, liver or kidney cancer.

V is TRBV5-1 and J is TRBJ1-1, with D tentatively TRBD1 (6 bases). The CDR3 extends over 13 amino acids. CDR1 and CDR2 (germline): SGHRS, YFSETQ. The V and J ends lost 2 bases and 4 bases respectively, with 9 bases between them. The CDR3 DNA is TGCGCCAGCAGCTTTCAGGGGTCCACTGAAGCTTTCTTT. Translation gives CASSFQGSTEAFF.

The J gene is TRBJ1-5, the V gene TRBV7-9; a possible D gene is TRBD1 (5 bases). Trimming cost V 5 bases and J 6 bases, with 17 bases left between them. The CDR3 runs to 15 residues. Germline CDR1 is SEHNR and CDR2 is FQNEAQ (reference sequence). CDR3 sequence: CASSRDGDSGQPQHF. CDR3 bases: TGTGCCAGCAGCCGGGACGGAGATAGCGGTCAGCCCCAGCATTTT.

This chain connects TRBV7-2 to TRBJ2-3, with a possible D match to TRBD2 (5 bases). The ends were cut back, 5 bases at V and 4 bases at J, with 16 bases in the middle. From germline, CDR1 is SGHTA and CDR2 FQGNSA. The CDR3 totals 15 residues. The CDR3 bases are TGTGCCAGCAGCCTTATGGCGGGCAGCGCAGATACGCAGTATTTT. It yields the protein CASSLMAGSADTQYF.

The chain has TRBV18 and TRBJ1-5; D might be TRBD1 (5 bases). Germline V CDR1 and CDR2: KGHSH, LQKENI. V was shortened by 3 bases and J by 7 bases, with 10 bases between the two germline ends. The CDR3 is made up of 13 amino acids. The CDR3 protein is CASSPGTEQPQHF. The CDR3 coding sequence is TGTGCCAGCTCACCGGGGACGGAACAGCCCCAGCATTTT. Full variable domain (outside the CDR3, taken from reference TRBV18 and TRBJ1-5): NAGVMQNPRHLVRRRGQEARLRCSPMKGHSHVYWYRQLPEEGLKFMVYLQKENIIDESGMPKERFSAEFPKEGPSILRIQQVVRGDSAAYFCASSPGTEQPQHFGDGTRLSIL.

This chain connects TRBV5-4 to TRBJ1-1; D ambiguous. Looked up from germline, CDR1 is SGHNT and CDR2 is YYREEE (reference sequence). Trimming cost V 4 bases and J 3 bases, with 10 bases left between them. This CDR3 is 13 amino acids long. CDR3 sequence (DNA): TGTGCCAGCAGCCGCCAAGAGGACACTGAAGCTTTCTTT. Residues: CASSRQEDTEAFF. The variable domain in full, completed from reference TRBV5-4 and TRBJ1-1, reads ETGVTQSPTHLIKTRGQQVTLRCSSQSGHNTVSWYQQALGQGPQFIFQYYREEENGRGNFPPRFSGLQFPNYSSELNVNALELDDSALYLCASSRQEDTEAFFGQGTRLTVV.

The chain carries TRBV2 and TRBJ2-1; 7 bases line up with TRBD1. The CDR3 loop spans 13 amino acids. Germline loops: CDR1 SNHLY, CDR2 FYNNEI. J lost 6 bases, V lost 6 bases, and 5 bases had no gene match. CDR3 protein: CASRRGPSNEQFF. DNA of the CDR3: TGTGCCAGCAGGAGGGGGCCTAGCAATGAGCAGTTCTTC.

The gene calls are TRBV13 and TRBJ2-1, with D possibly TRBD1 on 6 matching bases. Germline CDR1 reads PRHDT; CDR2 reads FYEKMQ (reference sequence). With 4 bases removed from V and 2 bases from J, the gap between germline ends came to 9 bases. The length of the CDR3 is 14 residues. CDR3 bases: TGTGCCAGCAGCTCAGACAGGACCTACAATGAGCAGTTCTTC. Residues: CASSSDRTYNEQFF.

V gene TRBV21-1 combines with J gene TRBJ1-3; the table's D gene call, TRBD1, was not cross checked with the DNA. TRBV21-1 is a recognized pseudogene. The CDR3 runs to 19 residues. This chain's CDR3 is CASSSHPGQTSQTGNTIYF. CDR3 coding DNA: TGTGCCAGCAGCTCCCACCCGGGACAAACCAGCCAAACTGGAAACACCATATATTTT.

The chain has TRBV11-3 and TRBJ2-3, with D possibly matching TRBD2 (6 bases). The ends were cut back, 1 base at V and 1 base at J, with 15 bases in the middle. Germline V CDR1 and CDR2: SGHNT, YENEEA. The CDR3 length is 17 residues. The CDR3 region is CASSLGAGTWGTDTQYF. As DNA, the CDR3 is TGTGCCAGCAGCTTAGGGGCCGGGACTTGGGGCACAGATACGCAGTATTTT.

This clone was counted a single time. The chain recombines TRBV11-2 with TRBJ2-3; D may be TRBD1 or TRBD2 (6 bases each). V lost 0 bases, J lost 6 bases, and 10 bases lay in between. Looked up from germline, CDR1 is SGHAT and CDR2 is FQNNGV. The CDR3 loop spans 14 amino acids. The CDR3 here is CASSLDRGRDTQYF. CDR3 sequence (DNA): TGTGCCAGCAGCTTAGATAGGGGGAGGGATACGCAGTATTTT.

V gene TRBV14 combines with J gene TRBJ1-1; D remains ambiguous. Deletions cut 1 base from V and 0 bases from J, with 6 bases between. The V gene's germline CDR1 is SGHDN and CDR2 FVKESK. The CDR3 covers 14 residues. CDR3: CASSQVGLNTEAFF. CDR3 DNA: TGTGCCAGCAGCCAAGTAGGGTTGAACACTGAAGCTTTCTTT.

This chain joins TRBV7-2 and TRBJ1-1, with D tentatively TRBD1 (5 bases). The germline V gene encodes CDR1 SGHTA and CDR2 FQGNSA. V dropped 5 bases and J dropped 7 bases, with 14 bases sitting between them. The CDR3 consists of 13 residues. The CDR3: CASSPRRDGEAFF. The CDR3 region has the DNA TGTGCCAGCAGCCCACGCAGGGACGGTGAAGCTTTCTTT. The full variable domain, with the rest looked up from reference TRBV7-2 and TRBJ1-1, is GAGVSQSPSNKVTEKGKDVELRCDPISGHTALYWYRQSLGQGLEFLIYFQGNSAPDKSGLPSDRFSAERTGGSVSTLTIQRTQQEDSAVYLCASSPRRDGEAFFGQGTRLTVV.

This clone has only one observation. This chain uses TRBV20-1 with TRBJ1-4; D is ambiguous. CDR1 and CDR2 (germline): DFQATT, SNEGSKA (reference sequence). Trimming cost V 2 bases and J 6 bases, with 4 bases left between them. This CDR3 is 11 amino acids long. This CDR3 reads CSARTDEKLFF. The CDR3 DNA reads as TGCAGTGCTAGAACAGATGAAAAACTGTTTTTT.

This chain joins TRBV4-1 and TRBJ2-5, with 14 bases matching TRBD2. Germline CDR1 is MGHRA and CDR2 is YSYEKL. This CDR3 comprises 18 residues. The ends lost 4 bases at V and 5 bases at J; junction bases unmatched: 12. The CDR3 sequence is CASSRGLAGVFGGETQYF. CDR3 DNA sequence: TGCGCCAGCAGCCGGGGACTAGCGGGAGTGTTCGGAGGGGAGACCCAGTACTTC.

This clone was detected ten times or more. J is TRBJ1-6 and V is TRBV6-6, with TRBD1 as a possible D gene (5 bases). The CDR3 has 16 residues. Germline CDR1 reads MNHNY; CDR2 reads SVGAGI (reference sequence). V was pared by 0 bases and J by 2 bases, with 8 bases between. CDR3 DNA: TGTGCCAGCAGTTACTCGGGGCAGACCTATAATTCACCCCTCCACTTT. It specifies CASSYSGQTYNSPLHF.

The chain combines TRBV6-1 with TRBJ1-2, with 7 nucleotides matching TRBD1. CDR3 length equals 14 residues. J gave up 2 bases and V 3 bases, and 3 bases lay outside the gene matches. CDR1 is MNHNS and CDR2 is SASEGT in the germline V gene. The CDR3 loop reads CASSDQGQNYGYTF. The CDR3 bases are TGTGCCAGCAGTGATCAGGGACAGAACTATGGCTACACCTTC.

The chain combines TRBV30 with TRBJ2-7, with 9 bases matching TRBD1. This CDR3 is built from 13 residues. Trimming at V came to 4 bases and at J to 4 bases, leaving 5 bases not matched to a gene. Germline CDR1 reads GTSNPN; CDR2 reads SVGIG (reference sequence). The CDR3 loop is CAWTLDRGYEQYF. CDR3 DNA: TGTGCCTGGACCCTAGACAGGGGGTACGAGCAGTACTTC.

The chain has TRBV7-2 and TRBJ2-2; a weak D match, TRBD1 (5 bases). Trimming left V 5 bases short and J 5 bases short, with 9 bases between. CDR3 length: 13 amino acids. Per germline, CDR1 SGHTA and CDR2 FQGNSA. CDR3 in DNA: TGTGCCAGCAGCGGTGACAGAACCGGGGAGCTGTTTTTT. It encodes CASSGDRTGELFF. The variable domain in full, with the rest retrieved from reference TRBV7-2 and TRBJ2-2, is GAGVSQSPSNKVTEKGKDVELRCDPISGHTALYWYRQSLGQGLEFLIYFQGNSAPDKSGLPSDRFSAERTGGSVSTLTIQRTQQEDSAVYLCASSGDRTGELFFGEGSRLTVL.

This chain links TRBV27 with TRBJ2-7; D might be TRBD2 (6 bases). V lost 3 bases to trimming and J lost 0 bases, with 6 bases between them. This CDR3 spans 13 amino acids. Germline CDR1 MNHEY, CDR2 SMNVEV (reference sequence). The CDR3 nucleotides read TGTGCCAGCAGTTTCGGGGGCTCCTACGAGCAGTACTTC. Protein sequence: CASSFGGSYEQYF.

This chain connects TRBV7-9 to TRBJ1-2; 7 bases map to TRBD1. V trimming: 1 base; J trimming: 7 bases; junction bases outside the gene matches: 3. Germline V gene data show CDR1 as SEHNR and CDR2 as FQNEAQ (reference sequence). The CDR3 is 13 residues long. The CDR3 loop is CASSLGQGGGYTF. The CDR3 coding sequence is TGTGCCAGCAGCTTAGGGCAGGGGGGTGGCTACACCTTC.

In its sample, this clone was seen once. The chain carries TRBV6-6 and TRBJ1-1, with D maybe TRBD1 (5 bases). V was clipped by 7 bases and J by 11 bases, with 17 bases between them. Germline V CDR1 and CDR2: MNHNY, SVGAGI (reference sequence). The CDR3 covers 12 residues. The CDR3 coding sequence is TGTGCCAGCACCACCGGGGCGGTGGGCGCTTTCTTT. This encodes CASTTGAVGAFF.

J is TRBJ2-7 and V is TRBV30, with TRBD2 as a possible D gene (7 bases). The germline V gene encodes CDR1 GTSNPN and CDR2 SVGIG (reference sequence). V lost 1 base, J lost 9 bases, and 22 bases lay in between. This CDR3 spans 15 amino acids. Here the CDR3 reads CAWSEGGAGSSRQYF. DNA of the CDR3: TGTGCCTGGAGTGAAGGGGGGGCAGGGTCCAGTCGGCAGTACTTC.